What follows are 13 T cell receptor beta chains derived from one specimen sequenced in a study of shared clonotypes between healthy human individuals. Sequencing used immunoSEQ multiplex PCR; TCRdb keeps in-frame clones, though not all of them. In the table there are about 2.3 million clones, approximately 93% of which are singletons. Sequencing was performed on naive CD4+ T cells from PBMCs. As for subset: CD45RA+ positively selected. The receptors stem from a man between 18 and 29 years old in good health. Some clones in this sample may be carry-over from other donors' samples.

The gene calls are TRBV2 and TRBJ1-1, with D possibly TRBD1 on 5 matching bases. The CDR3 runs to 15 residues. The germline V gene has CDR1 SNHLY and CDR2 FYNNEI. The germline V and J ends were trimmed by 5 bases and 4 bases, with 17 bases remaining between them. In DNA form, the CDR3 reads TGTGCCAGCAGTTTATTTGGGGGTCCTCGCACTGAAGCTTTCTTT. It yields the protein CASSLFGGPRTEAFF.

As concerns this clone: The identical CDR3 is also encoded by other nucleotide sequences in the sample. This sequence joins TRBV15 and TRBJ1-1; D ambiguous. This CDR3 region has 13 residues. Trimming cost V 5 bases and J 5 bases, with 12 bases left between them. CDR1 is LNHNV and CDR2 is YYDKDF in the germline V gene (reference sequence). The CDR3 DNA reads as TGTGCCACCAGCCGGGCACGGGGAACTGAAGCTTTCTTT. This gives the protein CATSRARGTEAFF.

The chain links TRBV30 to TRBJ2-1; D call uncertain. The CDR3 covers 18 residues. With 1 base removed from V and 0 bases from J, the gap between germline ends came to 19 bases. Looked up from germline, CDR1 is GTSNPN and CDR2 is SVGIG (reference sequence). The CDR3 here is CAWSGRSPASPSYNEQFF. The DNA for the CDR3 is TGTGCCTGGAGTGGTAGGTCCCCGGCGAGCCCCTCCTACAATGAGCAGTTCTTC.

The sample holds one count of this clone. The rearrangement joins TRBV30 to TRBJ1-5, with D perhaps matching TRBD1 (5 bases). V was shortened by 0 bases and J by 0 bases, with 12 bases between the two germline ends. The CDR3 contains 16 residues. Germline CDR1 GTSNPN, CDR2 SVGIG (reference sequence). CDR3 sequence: CAWSVRDGYSNQPQHF. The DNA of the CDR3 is TGTGCCTGGAGTGTAAGGGACGGGTATAGCAATCAGCCCCAGCATTTT.

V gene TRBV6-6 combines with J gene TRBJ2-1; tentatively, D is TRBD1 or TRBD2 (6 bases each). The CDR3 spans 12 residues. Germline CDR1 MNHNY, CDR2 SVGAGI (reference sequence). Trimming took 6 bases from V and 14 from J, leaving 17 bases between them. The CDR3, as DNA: TGTGCCAGCAGCAGAGAGGGGGGAGGCGAGTTCTTC. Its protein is CASSREGGGEFF.

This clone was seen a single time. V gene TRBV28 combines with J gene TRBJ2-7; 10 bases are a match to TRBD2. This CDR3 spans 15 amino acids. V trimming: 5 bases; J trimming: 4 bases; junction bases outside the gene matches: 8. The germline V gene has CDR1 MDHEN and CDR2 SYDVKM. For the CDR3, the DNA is TGTGCCAGCAGTCGTCCTACTAGCGGGGATTACGAGCAGTACTTC. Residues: CASSRPTSGDYEQYF.

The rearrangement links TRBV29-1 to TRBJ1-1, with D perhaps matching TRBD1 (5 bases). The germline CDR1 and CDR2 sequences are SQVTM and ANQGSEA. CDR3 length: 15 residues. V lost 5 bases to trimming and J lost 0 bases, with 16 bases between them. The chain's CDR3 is CSVNGFGAMNTEAFF. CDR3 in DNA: TGCAGCGTTAATGGGTTTGGGGCGATGAACACTGAAGCTTTCTTT.

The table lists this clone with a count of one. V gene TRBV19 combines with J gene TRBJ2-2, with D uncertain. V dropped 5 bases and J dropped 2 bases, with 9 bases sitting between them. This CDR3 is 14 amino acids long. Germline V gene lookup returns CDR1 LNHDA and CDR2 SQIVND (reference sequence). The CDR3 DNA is TGTGCCAGTAGTGTGGAGTTTAACACCGGGGAGCTGTTTTTT. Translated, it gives CASSVEFNTGELFF.

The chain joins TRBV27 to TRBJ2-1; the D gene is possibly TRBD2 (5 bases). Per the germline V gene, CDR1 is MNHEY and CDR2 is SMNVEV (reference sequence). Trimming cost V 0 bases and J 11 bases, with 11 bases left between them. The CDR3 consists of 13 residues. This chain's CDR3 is CASSLSKAGQQFF. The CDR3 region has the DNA TGTGCCAGCAGTTTATCGAAGGCGGGCCAGCAGTTCTTC.

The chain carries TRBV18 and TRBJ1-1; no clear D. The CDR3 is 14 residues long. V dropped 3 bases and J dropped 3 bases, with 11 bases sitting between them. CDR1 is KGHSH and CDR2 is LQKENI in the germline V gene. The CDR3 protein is CASSPRQEYTEAFF. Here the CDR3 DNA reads TGTGCCAGCTCACCGCGCCAGGAATACACTGAAGCTTTCTTT. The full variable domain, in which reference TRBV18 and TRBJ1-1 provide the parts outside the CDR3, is NAGVMQNPRHLVRRRGQEARLRCSPMKGHSHVYWYRQLPEEGLKFMVYLQKENIIDESGMPKERFSAEFPKEGPSILRIQQVVRGDSAAYFCASSPRQEYTEAFFGQGTRLTVV.

The CDR3 reads CASSEGRTMSWFF. Here the CDR3 DNA reads TGTGCCAGCAGTGAAGGCAGGACAATGAGTTGGTTCTTC. V is TRBV2 and J is TRBJ2-1, with a tentative D call TRBD1 (5 bases). Per the germline V gene, CDR1 is SNHLY and CDR2 is FYNNEI. Between the trimmed V and J ends, which lost 1 base and 15 bases, there was a span of 16 bases. This CDR3 has 13 amino acids.

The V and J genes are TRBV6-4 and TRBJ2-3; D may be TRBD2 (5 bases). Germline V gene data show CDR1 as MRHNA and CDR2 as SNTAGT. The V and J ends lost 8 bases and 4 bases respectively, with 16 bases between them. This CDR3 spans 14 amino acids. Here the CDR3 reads CASAVGSASDTQYF. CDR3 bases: TGTGCCAGCGCTGTTGGTAGCGCTTCAGATACGCAGTATTTT.

CDR3 loop: CASSLSKRGRSNEKLFF. DNA of the CDR3: TGTGCCAGCAGCTTAAGTAAGAGGGGACGCTCTAATGAAAAACTGTTTTTT. V gene TRBV7-6 combines with J gene TRBJ1-4; D may be TRBD1 (5 bases). V lost 2 bases and J 3 bases, leaving 16 bases between the germline ends. The CDR3 extends over 17 amino acids. Germline-derived CDR1 and CDR2 are SGHVS and FNYEAQ.